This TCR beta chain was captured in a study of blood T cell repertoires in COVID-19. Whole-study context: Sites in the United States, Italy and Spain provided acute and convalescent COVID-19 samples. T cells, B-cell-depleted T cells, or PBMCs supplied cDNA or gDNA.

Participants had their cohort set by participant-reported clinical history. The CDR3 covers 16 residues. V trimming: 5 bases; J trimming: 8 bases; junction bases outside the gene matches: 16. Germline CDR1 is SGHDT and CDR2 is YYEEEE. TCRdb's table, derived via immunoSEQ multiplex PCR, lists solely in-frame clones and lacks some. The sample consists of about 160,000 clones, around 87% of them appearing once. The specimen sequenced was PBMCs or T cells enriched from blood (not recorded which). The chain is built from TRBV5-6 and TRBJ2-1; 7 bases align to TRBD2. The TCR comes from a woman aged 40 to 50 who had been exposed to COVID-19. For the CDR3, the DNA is TGTGCCAGCAGGCTACCAGGCGGGGACTACCCCGATGAGCAGTTCTTC. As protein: CASRLPGGDYPDEQFF.